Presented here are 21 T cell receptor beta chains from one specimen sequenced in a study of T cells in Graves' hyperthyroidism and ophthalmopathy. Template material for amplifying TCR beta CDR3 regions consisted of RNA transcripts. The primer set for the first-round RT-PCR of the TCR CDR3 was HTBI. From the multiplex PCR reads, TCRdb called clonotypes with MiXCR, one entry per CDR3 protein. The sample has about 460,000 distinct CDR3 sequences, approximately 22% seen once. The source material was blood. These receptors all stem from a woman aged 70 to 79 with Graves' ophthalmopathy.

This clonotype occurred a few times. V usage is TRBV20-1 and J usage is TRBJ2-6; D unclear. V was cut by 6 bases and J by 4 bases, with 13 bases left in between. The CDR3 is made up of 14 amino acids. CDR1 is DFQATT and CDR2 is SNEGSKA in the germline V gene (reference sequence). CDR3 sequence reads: CSADSVTGANVLTF. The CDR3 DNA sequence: TGCAGTGCAGACTCGGTAACCGGGGCCAACGTCCTGACTTTC.

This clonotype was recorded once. The CDR3 DNA sequence: TGTGCCAGCAGTCAAGGGATCTTGAGCTACGAGCAGTACTTC. Amino acids: CASSQGILSYEQYF. The rearrangement links TRBV6-2 or TRBV6-3 to TRBJ2-7; unclear D gene. CDR1 is MNHEY, CDR2 SVGEGT, per germline. The CDR3 length is 14 residues. V lost 5 bases and J 3 bases, leaving 14 bases between the germline ends.

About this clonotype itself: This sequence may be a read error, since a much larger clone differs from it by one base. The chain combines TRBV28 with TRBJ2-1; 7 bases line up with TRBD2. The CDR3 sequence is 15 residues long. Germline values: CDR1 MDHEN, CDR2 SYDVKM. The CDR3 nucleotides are TGTGCCTGCAGTTTAAAACTTGCGGGAGTCAATGAGCAGTTCTTC. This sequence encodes CACSLKLAGVNEQFF.

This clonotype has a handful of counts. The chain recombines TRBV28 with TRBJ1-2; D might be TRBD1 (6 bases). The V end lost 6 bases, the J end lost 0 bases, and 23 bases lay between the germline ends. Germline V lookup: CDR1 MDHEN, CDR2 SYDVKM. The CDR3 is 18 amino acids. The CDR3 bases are TGTGCCAGCAGAGTTCCCCACGGGGGCAACGAAGCTAACTATGGCTACACCTTC. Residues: CASRVPHGGNEANYGYTF.

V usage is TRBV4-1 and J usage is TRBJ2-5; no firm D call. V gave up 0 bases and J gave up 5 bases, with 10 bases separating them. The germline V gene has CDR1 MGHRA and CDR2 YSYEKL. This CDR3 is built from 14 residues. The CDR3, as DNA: TGCGCCAGCAGCCAAGACCCCATAAGGGAGACCCAGTACTTC. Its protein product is CASSQDPIRETQYF.

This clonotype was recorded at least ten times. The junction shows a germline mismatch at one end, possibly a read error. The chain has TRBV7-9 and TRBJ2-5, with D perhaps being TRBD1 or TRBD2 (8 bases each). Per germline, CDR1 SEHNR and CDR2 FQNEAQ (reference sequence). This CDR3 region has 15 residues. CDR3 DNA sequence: TGTGCCAGCAGTTTAGCGGGACAGGTTCAAGAGACCCAGTACTTC. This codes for CASSLAGQVQETQYF.

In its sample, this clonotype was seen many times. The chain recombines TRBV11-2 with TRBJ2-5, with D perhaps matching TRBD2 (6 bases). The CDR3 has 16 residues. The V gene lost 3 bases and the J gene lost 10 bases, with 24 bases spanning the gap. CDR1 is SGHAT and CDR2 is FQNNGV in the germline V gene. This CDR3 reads CASSFGRGIAAGDQYF. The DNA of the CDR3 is TGTGCCAGCAGCTTCGGCCGGGGGATAGCGGCCGGGGACCAGTACTTC.

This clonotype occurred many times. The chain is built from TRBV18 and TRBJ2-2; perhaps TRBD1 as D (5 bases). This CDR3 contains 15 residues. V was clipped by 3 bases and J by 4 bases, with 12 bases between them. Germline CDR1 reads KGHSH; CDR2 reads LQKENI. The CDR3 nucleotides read TGTGCCAGCTCACCCCAGAGACAGACCACCGGGGAGCTGTTTTTT. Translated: CASSPQRQTTGELFF.

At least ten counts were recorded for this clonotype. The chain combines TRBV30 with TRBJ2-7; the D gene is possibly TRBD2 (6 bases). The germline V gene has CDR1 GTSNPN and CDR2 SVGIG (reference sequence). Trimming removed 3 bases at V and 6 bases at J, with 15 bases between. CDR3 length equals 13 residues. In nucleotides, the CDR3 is TGTGCCTGGAGAGCGCAGGGAGGCCTCGAGCAGTACTTC. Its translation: CAWRAQGGLEQYF.

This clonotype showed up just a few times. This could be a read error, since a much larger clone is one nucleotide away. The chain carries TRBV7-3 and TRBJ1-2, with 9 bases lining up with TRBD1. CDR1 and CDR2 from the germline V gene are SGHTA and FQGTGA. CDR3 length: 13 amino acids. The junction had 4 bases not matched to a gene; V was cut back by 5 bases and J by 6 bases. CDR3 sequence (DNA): TGTGCCAGCAGCCCTAACAGGGGGCATGGCTACACCTTC. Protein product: CASSPNRGHGYTF.

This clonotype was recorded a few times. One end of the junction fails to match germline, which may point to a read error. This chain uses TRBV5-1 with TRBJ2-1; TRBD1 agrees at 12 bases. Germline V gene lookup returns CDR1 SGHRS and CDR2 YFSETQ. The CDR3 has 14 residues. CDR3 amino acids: CASSLGQGAKEQFF. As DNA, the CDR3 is TGCGCCAGCAGTTTGGGACAGGGGGCGAAGGAGCAGTTCTTC.

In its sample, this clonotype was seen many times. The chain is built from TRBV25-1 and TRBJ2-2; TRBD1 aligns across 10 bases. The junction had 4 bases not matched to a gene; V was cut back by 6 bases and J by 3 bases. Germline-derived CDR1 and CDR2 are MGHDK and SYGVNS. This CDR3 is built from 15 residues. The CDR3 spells CASREGTGDTGELFF. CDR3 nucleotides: TGTGCCAGCAGGGAAGGGACAGGGGACACCGGGGAGCTGTTTTTT. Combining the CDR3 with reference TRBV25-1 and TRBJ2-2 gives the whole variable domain EADIYQTPRYLVIGTGKKITLECSQTMGHDKMYWYQQDPGMELHLIHYSYGVNSTEKGDLSSESTVSRIRTEHFPLTLESARPSHTSQYLCASREGTGDTGELFFGEGSRLTVL.

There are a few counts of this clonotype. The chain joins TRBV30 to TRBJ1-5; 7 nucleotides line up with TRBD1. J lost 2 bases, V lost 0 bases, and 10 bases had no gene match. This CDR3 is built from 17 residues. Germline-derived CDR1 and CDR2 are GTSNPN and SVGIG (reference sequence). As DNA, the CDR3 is TGTGCCTGGAGTGTCGGTCAGGGGGTCTGGGGCAATCAGCCCCAGCATTTT. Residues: CAWSVGQGVWGNQPQHF.

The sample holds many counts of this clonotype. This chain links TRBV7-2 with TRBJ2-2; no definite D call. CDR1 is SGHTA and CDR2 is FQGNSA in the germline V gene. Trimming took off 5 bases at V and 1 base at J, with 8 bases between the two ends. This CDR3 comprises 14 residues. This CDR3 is CASSRNRNTGELFF. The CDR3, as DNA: TGTGCCAGCAGCCGGAACCGGAACACCGGGGAGCTGTTTTTT. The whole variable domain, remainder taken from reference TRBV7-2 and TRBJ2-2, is GAGVSQSPSNKVTEKGKDVELRCDPISGHTALYWYRQSLGQGLEFLIYFQGNSAPDKSGLPSDRFSAERTGGSVSTLTIQRTQQEDSAVYLCASSRNRNTGELFFGEGSRLTVL.

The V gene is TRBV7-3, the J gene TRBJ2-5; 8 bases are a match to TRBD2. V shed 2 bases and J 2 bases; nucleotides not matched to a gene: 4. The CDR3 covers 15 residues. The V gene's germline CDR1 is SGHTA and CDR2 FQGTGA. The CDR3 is CASSLFPSGQETQYF. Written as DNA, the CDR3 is TGTGCCAGCAGCTTATTCCCTAGCGGGCAAGAGACCCAGTACTTC.

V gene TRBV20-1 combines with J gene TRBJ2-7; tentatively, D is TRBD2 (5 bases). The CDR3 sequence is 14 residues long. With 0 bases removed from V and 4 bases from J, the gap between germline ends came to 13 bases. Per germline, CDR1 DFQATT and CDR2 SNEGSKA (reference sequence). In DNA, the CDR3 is TGCAGTGCTAGAGATCCCGGGGTGGGATACGAGCAGTACTTC. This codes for CSARDPGVGYEQYF.

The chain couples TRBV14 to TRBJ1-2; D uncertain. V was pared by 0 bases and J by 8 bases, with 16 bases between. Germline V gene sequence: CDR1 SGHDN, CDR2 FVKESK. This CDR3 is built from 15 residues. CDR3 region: CASSQDWADVGGYTF. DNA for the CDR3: TGTGCCAGCAGCCAAGATTGGGCAGACGTAGGGGGCTACACCTTC.

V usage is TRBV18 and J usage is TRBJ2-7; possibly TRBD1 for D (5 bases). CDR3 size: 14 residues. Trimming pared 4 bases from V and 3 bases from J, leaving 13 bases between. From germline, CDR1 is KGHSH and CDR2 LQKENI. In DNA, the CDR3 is TGTGCCAGCTCACTAGGGGTCTCCAGCTACGAGCAGTACTTC. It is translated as CASSLGVSSYEQYF.

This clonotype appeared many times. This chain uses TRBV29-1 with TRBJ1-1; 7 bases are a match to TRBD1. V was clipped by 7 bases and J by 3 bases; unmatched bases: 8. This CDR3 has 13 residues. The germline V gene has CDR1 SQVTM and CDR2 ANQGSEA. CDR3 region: CSAIRGRDTEAFF. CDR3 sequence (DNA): TGCAGCGCTATCAGGGGGAGGGACACTGAAGCTTTCTTT.

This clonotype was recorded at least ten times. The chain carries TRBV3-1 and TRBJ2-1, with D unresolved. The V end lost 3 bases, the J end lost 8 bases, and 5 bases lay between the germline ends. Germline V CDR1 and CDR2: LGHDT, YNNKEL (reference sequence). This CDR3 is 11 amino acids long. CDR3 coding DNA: TGTGCCAGCAGCCATTCCCATGAGCAGTTCTTC. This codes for CASSHSHEQFF.

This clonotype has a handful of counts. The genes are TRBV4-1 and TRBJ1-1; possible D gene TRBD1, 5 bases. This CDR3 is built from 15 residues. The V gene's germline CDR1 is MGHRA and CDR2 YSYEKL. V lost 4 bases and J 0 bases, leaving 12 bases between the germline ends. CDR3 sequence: CASSLATAMNTEAFF. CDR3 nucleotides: TGCGCCAGCAGCCTCGCGACAGCCATGAACACTGAAGCTTTCTTT.